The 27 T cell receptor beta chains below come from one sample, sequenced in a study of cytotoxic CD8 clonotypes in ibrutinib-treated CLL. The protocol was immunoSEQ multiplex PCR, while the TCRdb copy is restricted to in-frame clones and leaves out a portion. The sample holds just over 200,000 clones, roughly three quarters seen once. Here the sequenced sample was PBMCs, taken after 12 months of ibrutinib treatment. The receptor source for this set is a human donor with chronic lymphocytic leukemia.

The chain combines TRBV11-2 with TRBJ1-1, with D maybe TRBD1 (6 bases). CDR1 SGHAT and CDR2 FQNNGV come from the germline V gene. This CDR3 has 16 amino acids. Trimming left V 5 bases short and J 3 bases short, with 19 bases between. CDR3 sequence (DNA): TGTGCCAGCAGCCCAAGGGGGATTCAGGGGCACACTGAAGCTTTCTTT. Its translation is CASSPRGIQGHTEAFF.

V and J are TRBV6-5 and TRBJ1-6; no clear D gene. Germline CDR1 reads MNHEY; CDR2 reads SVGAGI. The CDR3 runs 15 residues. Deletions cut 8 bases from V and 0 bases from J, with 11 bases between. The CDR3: CASGRASSYNSPLHF. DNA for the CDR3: TGTGCCAGCGGGCGGGCCAGCTCCTATAATTCACCCCTCCACTTT.

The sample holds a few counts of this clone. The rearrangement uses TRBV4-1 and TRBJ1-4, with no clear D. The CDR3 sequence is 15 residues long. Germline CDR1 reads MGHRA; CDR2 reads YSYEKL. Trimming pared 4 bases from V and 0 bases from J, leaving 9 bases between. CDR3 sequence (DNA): TGCGCCAGCAGCCTGATAACCTCAACTAATGAAAAACTGTTTTTT. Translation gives CASSLITSTNEKLFF.

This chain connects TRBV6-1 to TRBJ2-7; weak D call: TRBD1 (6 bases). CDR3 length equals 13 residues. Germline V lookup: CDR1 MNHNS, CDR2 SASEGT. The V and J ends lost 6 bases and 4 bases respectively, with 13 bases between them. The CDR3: CASSPGTQYEQYF. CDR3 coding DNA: TGTGCCAGCAGCCCCGGGACACAGTACGAGCAGTACTTC.

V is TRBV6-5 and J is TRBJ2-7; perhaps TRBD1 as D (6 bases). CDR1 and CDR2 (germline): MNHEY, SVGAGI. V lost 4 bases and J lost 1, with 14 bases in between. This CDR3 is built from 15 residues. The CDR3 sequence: CASSSTRGPSYEQYF. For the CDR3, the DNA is TGTGCCAGCAGTTCCACCAGGGGCCCTTCCTACGAGCAGTACTTC.

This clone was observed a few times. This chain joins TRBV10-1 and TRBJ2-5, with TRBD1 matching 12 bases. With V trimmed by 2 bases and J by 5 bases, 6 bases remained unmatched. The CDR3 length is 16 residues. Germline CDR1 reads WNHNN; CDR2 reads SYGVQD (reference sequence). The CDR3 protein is CASSETGTGGKETQYF. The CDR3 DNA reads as TGCGCCAGCAGTGAGACCGGGACAGGGGGCAAGGAGACCCAGTACTTC.

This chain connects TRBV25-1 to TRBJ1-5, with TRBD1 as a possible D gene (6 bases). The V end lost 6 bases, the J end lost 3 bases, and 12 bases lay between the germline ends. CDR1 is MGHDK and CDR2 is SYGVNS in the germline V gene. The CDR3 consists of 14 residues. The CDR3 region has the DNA TGTGCCAGCAGCACTACAGGGTCCAATCAGCCCCAGCATTTT. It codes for CASSTTGSNQPQHF.

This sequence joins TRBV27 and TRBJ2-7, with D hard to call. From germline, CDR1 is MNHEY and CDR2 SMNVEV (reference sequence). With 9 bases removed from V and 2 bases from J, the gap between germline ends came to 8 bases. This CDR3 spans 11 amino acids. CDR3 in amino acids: CARPITYEQYF. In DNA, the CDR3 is TGTGCCAGACCCATAACCTACGAGCAGTACTTC.

In DNA form, the CDR3 reads TGCGCCAGCAGCCAAGCCCCAGTCTACGAGCAGTACTTC. Translation gives CASSQAPVYEQYF. This rearrangement joins TRBV4-1 to TRBJ2-7; no clear D. This CDR3 is 13 amino acids long. Trimming removed 1 base at V and 3 bases at J, with 7 bases between. CDR1 MGHRA and CDR2 YSYEKL come from the germline V gene.

Written as DNA, the CDR3 is TGTGCCAGCAGTCCGACAGGGTTGAATTATGGCTACACCTTC. Translation: CASSPTGLNYGYTF. The rearrangement joins TRBV9 to TRBJ1-2; 7 bases align to TRBD1. The germline gives CDR1 SGDLS, CDR2 YYNGEE. The J segment lost 5 bases and the V segment lost 5 bases, leaving 9 bases of the junction unmatched. The CDR3 totals 14 residues.

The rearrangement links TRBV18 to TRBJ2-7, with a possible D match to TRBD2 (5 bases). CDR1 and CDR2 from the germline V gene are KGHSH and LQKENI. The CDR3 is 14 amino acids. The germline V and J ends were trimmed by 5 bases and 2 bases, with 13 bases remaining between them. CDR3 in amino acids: CASSYVGVPYEQYF. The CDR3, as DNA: TGTGCCAGCTCATATGTCGGGGTCCCCTACGAGCAGTACTTC. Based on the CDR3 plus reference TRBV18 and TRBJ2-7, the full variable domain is NAGVMQNPRHLVRRRGQEARLRCSPMKGHSHVYWYRQLPEEGLKFMVYLQKENIIDESGMPKERFSAEFPKEGPSILRIQQVVRGDSAAYFCASSYVGVPYEQYFGPGTRLTVT.

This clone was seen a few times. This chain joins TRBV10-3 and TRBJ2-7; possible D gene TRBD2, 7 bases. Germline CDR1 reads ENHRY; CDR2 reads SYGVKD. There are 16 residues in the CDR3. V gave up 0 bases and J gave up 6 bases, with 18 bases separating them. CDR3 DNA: TGTGCCATCAGTGAGTCGTTGGGGGGGCGGTCTGGCGAGCAGTACTTC. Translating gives CAISESLGGRSGEQYF.

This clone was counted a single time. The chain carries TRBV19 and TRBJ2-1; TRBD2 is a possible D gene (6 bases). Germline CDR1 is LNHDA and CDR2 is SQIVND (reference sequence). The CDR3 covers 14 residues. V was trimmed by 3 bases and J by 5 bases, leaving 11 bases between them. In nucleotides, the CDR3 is TGTGCCAGTAGTATTCCAGGACTAAACAATGAGCAGTTCTTC. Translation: CASSIPGLNNEQFF.

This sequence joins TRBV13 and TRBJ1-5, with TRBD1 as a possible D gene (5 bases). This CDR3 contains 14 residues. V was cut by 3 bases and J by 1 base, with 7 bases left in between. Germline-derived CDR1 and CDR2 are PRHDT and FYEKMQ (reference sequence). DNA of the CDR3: TGTGCCAGCAGCTTGGGACCGAGCAATCAGCCCCAGCATTTT. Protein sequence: CASSLGPSNQPQHF. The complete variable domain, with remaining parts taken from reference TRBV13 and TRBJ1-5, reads AAGVIQSPRHLIKEKRETATLKCYPIPRHDTVYWYQQGPGQDPQFLISFYEKMQSDKGSIPDRFSAQQFSDYHSELNMSSLELGDSALYFCASSLGPSNQPQHFGDGTRLSIL.

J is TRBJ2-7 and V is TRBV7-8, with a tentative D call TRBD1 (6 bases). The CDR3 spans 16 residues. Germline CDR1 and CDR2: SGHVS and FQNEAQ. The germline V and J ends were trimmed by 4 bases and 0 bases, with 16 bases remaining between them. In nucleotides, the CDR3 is TGTGCCAGCAGCTCCGTTTGGGGGCGGCTCTCCTACGAGCAGTACTTC. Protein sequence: CASSSVWGRLSYEQYF.

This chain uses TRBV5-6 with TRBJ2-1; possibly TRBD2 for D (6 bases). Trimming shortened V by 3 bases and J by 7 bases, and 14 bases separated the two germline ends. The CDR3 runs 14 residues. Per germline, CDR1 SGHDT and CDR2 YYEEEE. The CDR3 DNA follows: TGTGCCAGCAGCTCCGGGACTCCAGGGAATGAGCAGTTCTTC. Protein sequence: CASSSGTPGNEQFF.

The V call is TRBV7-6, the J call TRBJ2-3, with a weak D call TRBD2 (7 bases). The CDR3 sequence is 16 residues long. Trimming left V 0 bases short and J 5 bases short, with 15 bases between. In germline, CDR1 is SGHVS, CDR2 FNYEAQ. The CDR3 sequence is CASSLAGGPVGDTQYF. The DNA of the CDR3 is TGTGCCAGCAGCTTAGCGGGGGGGCCAGTTGGAGATACGCAGTATTTT.

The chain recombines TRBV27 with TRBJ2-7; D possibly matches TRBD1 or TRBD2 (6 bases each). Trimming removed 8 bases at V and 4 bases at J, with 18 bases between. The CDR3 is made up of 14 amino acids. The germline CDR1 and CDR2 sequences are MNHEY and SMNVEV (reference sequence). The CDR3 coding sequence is TGTGCCAGCGTCGACGTGGGGGCGGGGTACGAGCAGTACTTC. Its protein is CASVDVGAGYEQYF.

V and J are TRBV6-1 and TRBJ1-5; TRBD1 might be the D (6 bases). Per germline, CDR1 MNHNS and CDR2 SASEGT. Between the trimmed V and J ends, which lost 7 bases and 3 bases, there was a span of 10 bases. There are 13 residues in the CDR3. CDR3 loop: CASMGHLNQPQHF. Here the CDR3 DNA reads TGTGCCAGCATGGGACATCTCAATCAGCCCCAGCATTTT.

The CDR3 reads CASSGQGASTGELFF. CDR3 in DNA: TGTGCCAGCAGTGGGCAGGGGGCGAGCACCGGGGAGCTGTTTTTT. The chain recombines TRBV6-4 with TRBJ2-2, with TRBD1 matching 8 bases. CDR1 is MRHNA and CDR2 is SNTAGT in the germline V gene. Trimming removed 4 bases from V and 4 bases from J; junction bases left unmatched: 5. This CDR3 spans 15 amino acids.

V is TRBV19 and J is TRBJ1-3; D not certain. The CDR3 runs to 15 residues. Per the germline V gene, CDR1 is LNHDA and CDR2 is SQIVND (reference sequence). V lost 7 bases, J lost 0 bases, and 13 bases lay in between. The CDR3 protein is CASMRAAVSGNTIYF. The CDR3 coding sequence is TGTGCCAGTATGAGGGCCGCCGTCTCTGGAAACACCATATATTTT.

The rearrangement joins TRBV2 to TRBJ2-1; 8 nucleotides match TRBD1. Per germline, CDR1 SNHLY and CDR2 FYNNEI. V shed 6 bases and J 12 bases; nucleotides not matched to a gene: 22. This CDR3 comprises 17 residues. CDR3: CASRSPTGGEALIRQFF. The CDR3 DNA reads TGTGCCAGCAGATCTCCCACAGGGGGTGAGGCTCTGATTAGGCAGTTCTTC.

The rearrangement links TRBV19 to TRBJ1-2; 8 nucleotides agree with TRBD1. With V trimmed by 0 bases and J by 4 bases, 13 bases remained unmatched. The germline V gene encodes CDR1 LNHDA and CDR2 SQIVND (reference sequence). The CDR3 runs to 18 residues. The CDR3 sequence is CASSIDLGTGAGSYGYTF. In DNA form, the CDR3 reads TGTGCCAGTAGTATAGATCTTGGGACAGGTGCGGGTAGCTATGGCTACACCTTC. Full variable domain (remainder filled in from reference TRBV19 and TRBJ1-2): DGGITQSPKYLFRKEGQNVTLSCEQNLNHDAMYWYRQDPGQGLRLIYYSQIVNDFQKGDIAEGYSVSREKKESFPLTVTSAQKNPTAFYLCASSIDLGTGAGSYGYTFGSGTRLTVV.

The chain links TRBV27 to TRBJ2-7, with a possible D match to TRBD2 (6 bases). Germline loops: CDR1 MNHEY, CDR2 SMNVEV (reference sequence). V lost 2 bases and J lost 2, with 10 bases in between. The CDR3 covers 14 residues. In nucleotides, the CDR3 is TGTGCCAGCAGTTTAGTAGGAGGGACCTACGAGCAGTACTTC. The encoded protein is CASSLVGGTYEQYF.

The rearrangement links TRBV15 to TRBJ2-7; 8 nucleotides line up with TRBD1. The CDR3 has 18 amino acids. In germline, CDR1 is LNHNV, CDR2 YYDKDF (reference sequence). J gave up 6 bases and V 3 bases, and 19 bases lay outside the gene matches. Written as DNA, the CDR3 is TGTGCCACCAGCAGGGGAGGCGTCACGACAGGGGTTAGGCCCGAGCAGTACTTC. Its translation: CATSRGGVTTGVRPEQYF.

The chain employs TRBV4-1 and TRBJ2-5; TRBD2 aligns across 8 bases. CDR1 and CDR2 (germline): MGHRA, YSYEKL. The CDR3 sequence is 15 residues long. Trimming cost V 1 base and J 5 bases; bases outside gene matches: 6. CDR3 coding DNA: TGCGCCAGCAGCCAAGCAGGGACTAGGTATGAGACCCAGTACTTC. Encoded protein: CASSQAGTRYETQYF.

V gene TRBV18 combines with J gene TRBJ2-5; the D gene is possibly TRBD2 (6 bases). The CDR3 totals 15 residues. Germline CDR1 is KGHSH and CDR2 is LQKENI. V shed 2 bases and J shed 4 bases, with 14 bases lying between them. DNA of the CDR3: TGTGCCAGCTCACCAGAAGCTGCCGGGAGAGAGACCCAGTACTTC. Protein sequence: CASSPEAAGRETQYF. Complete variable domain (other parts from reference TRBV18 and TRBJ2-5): NAGVMQNPRHLVRRRGQEARLRCSPMKGHSHVYWYRQLPEEGLKFMVYLQKENIIDESGMPKERFSAEFPKEGPSILRIQQVVRGDSAAYFCASSPEAAGRETQYFGPGTRLLVL.